Listed here are 32 T cell receptor beta chains from one sample, sequenced in a study of shared clonotypes between healthy human individuals. Sequenced by immunoSEQ multiplex PCR; TCRdb stores in-frame clones only, minus some. The sample lists roughly 2.5 million clones; 85% to 95% were seen once. The sequencing input was naive CD4+ T cells sorted from blood. Sample subset: CD45RA+ positively selected. These TCRs come from a young man in good health.

This chain joins TRBV27 and TRBJ1-2; no clear D gene. Germline CDR1 MNHEY, CDR2 SMNVEV (reference sequence). Trimming removed 5 bases at V and 6 bases at J, with 13 bases between. There are 13 residues in the CDR3. The CDR3 nucleotides read TGTGCCAGCAGTCCGAACGGCGGGAATGGCTACACCTTC. It encodes CASSPNGGNGYTF.

The DNA for the CDR3 is TGCGCCAGCAGCTTAACACCGGGATCCCGAACCGGGGAGCTGTTTTTT. Translation: CASSLTPGSRTGELFF. The genes are TRBV5-1 and TRBJ2-2; perhaps TRBD2 as D (5 bases). Per the germline V gene, CDR1 is SGHRS and CDR2 is YFSETQ. The CDR3 sequence is 16 residues long. With 2 bases removed from V and 5 bases from J, the gap between germline ends came to 16 bases. Drawing the rest from reference TRBV5-1 and TRBJ2-2, the complete variable domain is KAGVTQTPRYLIKTRGQQVTLSCSPISGHRSVSWYQQTPGQGLQFLFEYFSETQRNKGNFPGRFSGRQFSNSRSEMNVSTLELGDSALYLCASSLTPGSRTGELFFGEGSRLTVL.

The CDR3 region has the DNA TGTGCCTGGAGAGGGACTAAGATCTACGAGCAGTACTTC. This translates into CAWRGTKIYEQYF. The chain carries TRBV30 and TRBJ2-5; 7 nucleotides line up with TRBD2. The end of the DNA fits TRBJ2-7 better, so the J call may be wrong. Germline lookup yields CDR1 GTSNPN and CDR2 SVGIG (reference sequence). The CDR3 is 13 amino acids.

V is TRBV28 and J is TRBJ2-3; D is possibly TRBD2 (5 bases). Germline CDR1 and CDR2: MDHEN and SYDVKM. The V end was cut by 4 bases, the J end by 3 bases, with 14 bases between. CDR3 length: 15 residues. The CDR3 bases are TGTGCCAGCAGTTCCCCCGGGGTGTCTACAGATACGCAGTATTTT. Encoded protein: CASSSPGVSTDTQYF. Drawing the rest from reference TRBV28 and TRBJ2-3, the complete variable domain is DVKVTQSSRYLVKRTGEKVFLECVQDMDHENMFWYRQDPGLGLRLIYFSYDVKMKEKGDIPEGYSVSREKKERFSLILESASTNQTSMYLCASSSPGVSTDTQYFGPGTRLTVL.

In nucleotides, the CDR3 is TGTGCCAGTATGACACCATACCCCGGTTGGAATACTGAAGCTTTCTTT. This codes for CASMTPYPGWNTEAFF. The chain links TRBV19 to TRBJ1-1, with unresolved D. This CDR3 is 16 amino acids long. Between the trimmed V and J ends, which lost 7 bases and 5 bases, there was a span of 23 bases. From germline, CDR1 is LNHDA and CDR2 SQIVND (reference sequence).

The rearrangement links TRBV6-5 to TRBJ2-1, with D possibly being TRBD1 or TRBD2 (5 bases each). The CDR3 covers 12 residues. V lost 5 bases and J lost 10, with 12 bases in between. Germline assignment: CDR1 MNHEY and CDR2 SVGAGI. The CDR3 here is CASSKRGAEQFF. CDR3 bases: TGTGCCAGCAGTAAGCGAGGGGCGGAGCAGTTCTTC.

The rearrangement joins TRBV11-3 to TRBJ2-3; D not resolved. The CDR3 has 14 amino acids. V lost 1 base to trimming and J lost 4 bases, with 9 bases between them. Germline loops: CDR1 SGHNT, CDR2 YENEEA. CDR3 sequence (DNA): TGTGCCAGCAGCTTAGGCTCCCGCCCAGATACGCAGTATTTT. Its protein is CASSLGSRPDTQYF.

The chain recombines TRBV18 with TRBJ2-7, with D possibly being TRBD2 (6 bases). Germline V lookup: CDR1 KGHSH, CDR2 LQKENI. This CDR3 spans 14 amino acids. V lost 1 base, J lost 5 bases, and 12 bases lay in between. CDR3 amino acids: CASSPHLGGDEQYF. In DNA form, the CDR3 reads TGTGCCAGCTCACCACATCTGGGCGGGGACGAGCAGTACTTC.

The chain uses TRBV15 and TRBJ2-2; TRBD1 might be the D (6 bases). This CDR3 region has 15 residues. Germline assignment: CDR1 LNHNV and CDR2 YYDKDF (reference sequence). V dropped 0 bases and J dropped 6 bases, with 11 bases sitting between them. CDR3 nucleotides: TGTGCCACCAGCAGAGAAAACAGGGTAGCCGGGGAGCTGTTTTTT. This translates into CATSRENRVAGELFF.

The CDR3 DNA reads TGTGCCAGCAGACTTATTGGAGGGGTGGGCTACACCTTC. This gives the protein CASRLIGGVGYTF. The chain joins TRBV27 to TRBJ1-2; tentatively, D is TRBD1 (5 bases). The V end lost 6 bases, the J end lost 8 bases, and 16 bases lay between the germline ends. Germline-derived CDR1 and CDR2 are MNHEY and SMNVEV (reference sequence). The CDR3 has 13 residues.

The chain uses TRBV6-1 and TRBJ1-2, with D possibly matching TRBD1 (5 bases). This CDR3 spans 14 amino acids. Germline-derived CDR1 and CDR2 are MNHNS and SASEGT. V dropped 1 base and J dropped 0 bases, with 6 bases sitting between them. The CDR3 nucleotides read TGTGCCAGCAGTGAAGAGGGGCCTAACTATGGCTACACCTTC. Protein sequence: CASSEEGPNYGYTF.

Points on this clone: Within the sample, other DNA sequences also encode this same CDR3. V gene TRBV5-1 combines with J gene TRBJ2-7; either TRBD1 or TRBD2 may supply D (6 bases each). The germline V gene has CDR1 SGHRS and CDR2 YFSETQ. Trimming removed 4 bases at V and 2 bases at J, with 13 bases between. The CDR3 sequence is 14 residues long. As DNA, the CDR3 is TGCGCCAGCAGCAGCGGGCAGGGGACCTACGAGCAGTACTTC. It encodes CASSSGQGTYEQYF. Variable domain in full (rest from reference TRBV5-1 and TRBJ2-7): KAGVTQTPRYLIKTRGQQVTLSCSPISGHRSVSWYQQTPGQGLQFLFEYFSETQRNKGNFPGRFSGRQFSNSRSEMNVSTLELGDSALYLCASSSGQGTYEQYFGPGTRLTVT.

J is TRBJ2-6 and V is TRBV11-2, with D uncertain. The CDR3 runs to 14 residues. Germline V gene sequence: CDR1 SGHAT, CDR2 FQNNGV. V gave up 3 bases and J gave up 0 bases, with 3 bases separating them. The CDR3 sequence: CASSLYSGANVLTF. Written as DNA, the CDR3 is TGTGCCAGCAGCTTGTACTCTGGGGCCAACGTCCTGACTTTC. Variable domain in full (rest from reference TRBV11-2 and TRBJ2-6): EAGVAQSPRYKIIEKRQSVAFWCNPISGHATLYWYQQILGQGPKLLIQFQNNGVVDDSQLPKDRFSAERLKGVDSTLKIQPAKLEDSAVYLCASSLYSGANVLTFGAGSRLTVL.

The chain is built from TRBV5-4 and TRBJ2-3; D may be TRBD2 (7 bases). V dropped 4 bases and J dropped 2 bases, with 14 bases sitting between them. CDR1 SGHNT and CDR2 YYREEE come from the germline V gene (reference sequence). The CDR3 covers 15 residues. The chain's CDR3 is CASSPGAGDTDTQYF. DNA for the CDR3: TGTGCCAGCAGCCCGGGGGCGGGGGACACAGATACGCAGTATTTT.

J is TRBJ1-5 and V is TRBV19; D perhaps matches TRBD1 (5 bases). This CDR3 region has 14 residues. Germline CDR1 LNHDA, CDR2 SQIVND (reference sequence). V lost 4 bases and J 3 bases, leaving 10 bases between the germline ends. The CDR3, as DNA: TGTGCCAGTAGTACCCCGGGGACCAATCAGCCCCAGCATTTT. Translating gives CASSTPGTNQPQHF.

The genes are TRBV7-8 and TRBJ2-7, with no clear D. V was clipped by 1 base and J by 3 bases, with 7 bases between them. Germline V lookup: CDR1 SGHVS, CDR2 FQNEAQ. The CDR3 totals 13 residues. In nucleotides, the CDR3 is TGTGCCAGCAGCTTAGTTCACCTCTACGAGCAGTACTTC. The encoded protein is CASSLVHLYEQYF.

This chain uses TRBV28 with TRBJ2-1; 8 bases are a match to TRBD2. Per the germline V gene, CDR1 is MDHEN and CDR2 is SYDVKM. The length of the CDR3 is 16 residues. V shed 5 bases, J shed 4 bases, and the junction held 10 bases outside the gene matches. CDR3 nucleotides: TGTGCCAGCAGTCCCCCGCTGCGCGGGGGGTACAATGAGCAGTTCTTC. Its translation: CASSPPLRGGYNEQFF.

This sequence joins TRBV7-6 and TRBJ1-1, with D perhaps TRBD1 (5 bases). CDR1 and CDR2 from the germline V gene are SGHVS and FNYEAQ. Trimming took off 5 bases at V and 0 bases at J, with 19 bases between the two ends. This CDR3 contains 17 residues. This CDR3 is CASSAGGGTGMNTEAFF. CDR3 sequence (DNA): TGTGCCAGCAGCGCTGGGGGGGGAACGGGGATGAACACTGAAGCTTTCTTT.

About this clone: Germline and junction disagree at one end, which may indicate a read error. V usage is TRBV29-1 and J usage is TRBJ1-2; perhaps TRBD1 as D (5 bases). Per germline, CDR1 SQVTM and CDR2 ANQGSEA. CDR3 length equals 9 residues. CDR3 sequence: CSVGPTRAF. CDR3 in DNA: TGCAGCGTGGGACCGACCCGGGCCTTC.

The CDR3 region is CAWSGQGAAVSPLHF. Here the CDR3 DNA reads TGTGCCTGGAGTGGACAGGGGGCTGCTGTCTCACCCCTCCACTTT. The V and J genes are TRBV30 and TRBJ1-6, with 10 bases that match TRBD1. V lost 1 base and J lost 10; bases outside the gene matches: 7. The CDR3 has 15 amino acids. CDR1 and CDR2 (germline): GTSNPN, SVGIG (reference sequence).

The rearrangement links TRBV2 to TRBJ1-5; D not certain. Germline V gene data show CDR1 as SNHLY and CDR2 as FYNNEI. V was shortened by 3 bases and J by 6 bases, with 12 bases between the two germline ends. The CDR3 length is 14 residues. CDR3 bases: TGTGCCAGCAGTGATTGGGCTGAGGCTCAGCCCCAGCATTTT. Translating gives CASSDWAEAQPQHF.

The chain employs TRBV28 and TRBJ2-7; 9 bases are shared with TRBD2. The germline CDR1 and CDR2 sequences are MDHEN and SYDVKM. The CDR3 loop spans 16 amino acids. V was clipped by 6 bases and J by 4 bases; unmatched bases: 13. The CDR3 sequence: CASRTTSSGGNYEQYF. In DNA form, the CDR3 reads TGTGCCAGCAGGACGACCTCCAGCGGGGGGAATTACGAGCAGTACTTC.

Only one count was recorded for this clone. This chain connects TRBV4-1 to TRBJ2-3, with D tentatively TRBD1 (5 bases). The CDR3 covers 15 residues. V was cut by 3 bases and J by 6 bases, with 16 bases left in between. Germline lookup yields CDR1 MGHRA and CDR2 YSYEKL. Here the CDR3 DNA reads TGCGCCAGCAGCCACGAAGGGGCCTGGCGGGATACGCAGTATTTT. Translating it yields CASSHEGAWRDTQYF.

The chain is built from TRBV9 and TRBJ2-5, with TRBD2 identical over 9 bases. This CDR3 spans 15 amino acids. After removal of 4 bases from V and 4 bases from J, the junction contained 8 bases not matched to a gene. The germline V gene has CDR1 SGDLS and CDR2 YYNGEE. The CDR3 loop is CASSTQAGGGETQYF. The CDR3 nucleotides read TGTGCCAGCAGCACCCAAGCGGGGGGCGGAGAGACCCAGTACTTC.

The chain couples TRBV19 to TRBJ2-1, with 12 bases lining up with TRBD2. The CDR3 covers 14 residues. Germline values: CDR1 LNHDA, CDR2 SQIVND (reference sequence). Germline trimming cut 3 bases from V and 12 bases from J; bases unmatched to any gene: 6. This CDR3 is CASSIASGGAGQFF. As DNA, the CDR3 is TGTGCCAGTAGTATTGCTAGCGGGGGGGCCGGGCAGTTCTTC.

As concerns this clone: The sample has other DNA sequences that encode this CDR3 too. The chain employs TRBV18 and TRBJ2-3; TRBD2 is a possible D gene (5 bases). There are 13 residues in the CDR3. Germline V lookup: CDR1 KGHSH, CDR2 LQKENI. The V and J ends lost 3 bases and 5 bases respectively, with 9 bases between them. The CDR3 DNA follows: TGTGCCAGCTCACCGGCAGAGGGAGATACGCAGTATTTT. Protein product: CASSPAEGDTQYF.

This chain uses TRBV7-9 with TRBJ2-2; 8 nucleotides align to TRBD1. CDR3 length equals 16 residues. J lost 2 bases, V lost 5 bases, and 7 bases had no gene match. The germline CDR1 and CDR2 sequences are SEHNR and FQNEAQ (reference sequence). Here the CDR3 DNA reads TGTGCCAGCAGCGGACGGACAGGGAGAAACACCGGGGAGCTGTTTTTT. It encodes CASSGRTGRNTGELFF.

The V gene is TRBV10-1, the J gene TRBJ1-4; TRBD1 matches 8 bases. The germline V gene encodes CDR1 WNHNN and CDR2 SYGVQD (reference sequence). The V segment lost 0 bases and the J segment 7 bases; nucleotides outside the gene matches: 4. CDR3 length equals 15 residues. CDR3 residues: CASSESQGAAEKLFF. In nucleotides, the CDR3 is TGCGCCAGCAGTGAGTCGCAGGGGGCTGCTGAAAAACTGTTTTTT.

The genes are TRBV11-2 and TRBJ2-7; 9 nucleotides agree with TRBD1. Per germline, CDR1 SGHAT and CDR2 FQNNGV. The CDR3 length is 14 residues. V gave up 3 bases and J gave up 5 bases; unmatched junction bases: 5. This CDR3 is CASSLIRTGDEQYF. Here the CDR3 DNA reads TGTGCCAGCAGCTTGATCCGGACAGGGGACGAGCAGTACTTC. Combining the CDR3 with reference TRBV11-2 and TRBJ2-7 gives the whole variable domain EAGVAQSPRYKIIEKRQSVAFWCNPISGHATLYWYQQILGQGPKLLIQFQNNGVVDDSQLPKDRFSAERLKGVDSTLKIQPAKLEDSAVYLCASSLIRTGDEQYFGPGTRLTVT.

The rearrangement joins TRBV7-3 to TRBJ2-2; TRBD1 matches at 8 bases. Germline loops: CDR1 SGHTA, CDR2 FQGTGA. The CDR3 loop spans 17 amino acids. With 6 bases clipped from V and 5 bases from J, the junction kept 14 bases outside the gene matches. CDR3 loop: CASRHQGQGDLTGELFF. As DNA, the CDR3 is TGTGCCAGCAGGCACCAAGGACAGGGTGATCTTACCGGGGAGCTGTTTTTT.

The sample holds a few counts of this clone. V and J are TRBV19 and TRBJ2-1; TRBD1 is a possible D gene (5 bases). CDR1 and CDR2 (germline): LNHDA, SQIVND (reference sequence). V was shortened by 0 bases and J by 9 bases, with 12 bases between the two germline ends. The CDR3 consists of 14 residues. The CDR3 DNA reads TGTGCCAGTAGTATAGATCAGGGCAGGGTTGAGCAGTTCTTC. This gives the protein CASSIDQGRVEQFF.

This sequence joins TRBV7-2 and TRBJ1-3; tentatively, D is TRBD1 (5 bases). The V gene lost 0 bases and the J gene lost 4 bases, with 16 bases spanning the gap. This CDR3 is 17 amino acids long. The germline gives CDR1 SGHTA, CDR2 FQGNSA. The CDR3 nucleotides read TGTGCCAGCAGCTTAGCGGGGGGAGGGGCGGAGGGAAACACCATATATTTT. This gives the protein CASSLAGGGAEGNTIYF. Variable domain in full (rest from reference TRBV7-2 and TRBJ1-3): GAGVSQSPSNKVTEKGKDVELRCDPISGHTALYWYRQSLGQGLEFLIYFQGNSAPDKSGLPSDRFSAERTGGSVSTLTIQRTQQEDSAVYLCASSLAGGGAEGNTIYFGEGSWLTVV.